Sequencing of this T cell receptor beta chain was carried out in a study of shared clonotypes between healthy human individuals. Study observations and caveats: Memory subsets generally showed smaller estimated richness than naive subsets did. A reduction in generation probabilities was seen for non-shared clonotypes relative to those shared by all four donors.

A note on this clone: The antigen is unknown.

The CDR3 extends over 17 amino acids. V lost 2 bases and J lost 3; bases outside the gene matches: 7. CDR1 and CDR2 (germline): KGHSH, LQKENI. Deep was the level used in running the assay. Profiled with immunoSEQ multiplex PCR; TCRdb holds only in-frame clones, not every one. This repertoire shows about 110,000 clones, 68% found once; its top ten account for 24%. Material: memory CD8+ T cells sorted from blood. Subset here: CD45RO+ cells pooled with CCR7-negative TemRA cells. V and J are TRBV18 and TRBJ2-7; 13 bases map to TRBD2. The receptor comes from a woman aged 25-40 years in good health. The CDR3 bases are TGTGCCAGCTCACCAACTCTGGGACTAGCGGGAAACTACGAGCAGTACTTC. It specifies CASSPTLGLAGNYEQYF.